The 26 T cell receptor beta chains listed next were all sequenced from one sample in a study of T-cell memory formation after mild COVID-19. TCRdb re-derived calls from the 5' RACE reads in MiXCR, one entry per CDR3 protein. Among 250,000 to 300,000 distinct CDR3 sequences, around 15% were seen once, and the ten largest hold less than 30%. Sequenced material: PBMCs or a T cell subset sorted from them (not recorded which). All receptors derive from a man between 18 and 29 years old who had mild COVID-19 (a few samples of this study predate the infection). Cell type and time point are not known.

This clonotype was picked up many times. The chain carries TRBV6-6 and TRBJ1-1, with TRBD1 matching over 9 bases. Germline-derived CDR1 and CDR2 are MNHNY and SVGAGI (reference sequence). The CDR3 is 14 amino acids. V was pared by 5 bases and J by 5 bases, with 6 bases of the junction left unmatched. CDR3 residues: CASSLQGAGTEAFF. The CDR3, as DNA: TGTGCCAGCAGTCTACAGGGGGCGGGAACTGAAGCTTTCTTT.

The rearrangement links TRBV20-1 to TRBJ2-3; D may be TRBD2 (7 bases). Trimming left V 0 bases short and J 4 bases short, with 14 bases between. CDR3 size: 15 residues. Germline loops: CDR1 DFQATT, CDR2 SNEGSKA (reference sequence). This CDR3 reads CSARDPAGAPDTQYF. In DNA, the CDR3 is TGCAGTGCTAGAGATCCGGCGGGGGCACCAGATACGCAGTATTTT.

The chain links TRBV11-2 to TRBJ2-5; D is possibly TRBD1 (6 bases). The CDR3 consists of 14 residues. The V gene's germline CDR1 is SGHAT and CDR2 FQNNGV. V lost 3 bases and J 4 bases, leaving 12 bases between the germline ends. This chain's CDR3 is CASSLPQGRETQYF. As DNA, the CDR3 is TGTGCCAGCAGCTTGCCCCAGGGGCGAGAGACCCAGTACTTC.

This chain uses TRBV28 with TRBJ2-1; tentatively, D is TRBD1 or TRBD2 (5 bases each). Trimming cost V 2 bases and J 1 base, with 21 bases left between them. CDR3 length: 19 residues. Germline CDR1 reads MDHEN; CDR2 reads SYDVKM. The CDR3: CASSLGGYRGLRSYNEQFF. DNA of the CDR3: TGTGCCAGCAGTTTAGGGGGTTATCGGGGTTTAAGGTCCTACAATGAGCAGTTCTTC.

This clonotype was detected a few times. The chain employs TRBV7-2 and TRBJ2-7; unclear D gene. The V and J ends lost 5 bases and 2 bases respectively, with 4 bases between them. Germline-derived CDR1 and CDR2 are SGHTA and FQGNSA. The length of the CDR3 is 11 residues. The DNA for the CDR3 is TGTGCCAGCAGCGCAACCTACGAGCAGTACTTC. This sequence encodes CASSATYEQYF.

V and J are TRBV5-1 and TRBJ1-1, with D perhaps TRBD1 (5 bases). Germline V lookup: CDR1 SGHRS, CDR2 YFSETQ. V was cut by 0 bases and J by 4 bases, with 10 bases left in between. The CDR3 length is 14 residues. This CDR3 is CASSLAAGGTEAFF. The DNA of the CDR3 is TGCGCCAGCAGCTTGGCGGCGGGGGGCACTGAAGCTTTCTTT.

This clonotype has just a few counts. CDR3 sequence (DNA): TGCGCCAGCAGCTTGGGTCGACAGGGAATCTATGGCTACACCTTC. Translated: CASSLGRQGIYGYTF. This chain connects TRBV5-1 to TRBJ1-2, with 7 bases that match TRBD1. The CDR3 covers 15 residues. Per germline, CDR1 SGHRS and CDR2 YFSETQ. The J segment lost 4 bases and the V segment lost 0 bases, leaving 6 bases of the junction unmatched. Using reference TRBV5-1 and TRBJ1-2 for the parts outside the CDR3, the full variable domain is KAGVTQTPRYLIKTRGQQVTLSCSPISGHRSVSWYQQTPGQGLQFLFEYFSETQRNKGNFPGRFSGRQFSNSRSEMNVSTLELGDSALYLCASSLGRQGIYGYTFGSGTRLTVV.

The rearrangement links TRBV4-3 to TRBJ1-1; D possibly corresponds to TRBD1 (6 bases). Trimming took 4 bases from V and 5 from J, leaving 14 bases between them. Germline V lookup: CDR1 LGHNA, CDR2 YSLEER. The CDR3 loop spans 14 amino acids. The CDR3 sequence: CASSRTGLRTEAFF. CDR3 coding DNA: TGCGCCAGCAGCCGAACAGGGCTGAGGACTGAAGCTTTCTTT.

This clonotype was observed a few times. V usage is TRBV7-6 and J usage is TRBJ2-1; 10 bases map to TRBD2. CDR1 is SGHVS and CDR2 is FNYEAQ in the germline V gene. This CDR3 is 16 amino acids long. J was trimmed by 7 bases and V by 5 bases; bases with no gene match: 11. This CDR3 is CASSPSGSGGLNEQFF. The CDR3 DNA sequence: TGTGCCAGCAGCCCTAGCGGTAGCGGGGGGCTTAATGAGCAGTTCTTC. Combining the CDR3 with reference TRBV7-6 and TRBJ2-1 gives the whole variable domain GAGVSQSPRYKVTKRGQDVALRCDPISGHVSLYWYRQALGQGPEFLTYFNYEAQQDKSGLPNDRFSAERPEGSISTLTIQRTEQRDSAMYRCASSPSGSGGLNEQFFGPGTRLTVL.

CDR3 nucleotides: TGTGCCAGCAGTTTTCAGGACACAACTAATGAAAAACTGTTTTTT. Translated: CASSFQDTTNEKLFF. The rearrangement joins TRBV12-3 or TRBV12-4 to TRBJ1-4; D may be TRBD1 (5 bases). The CDR3 covers 15 residues. Trimming removed 3 bases from V and 0 bases from J, with 8 bases in between.

This sequence joins TRBV27 and TRBJ2-5, with a tentative D call TRBD1 (6 bases). Germline V gene sequence: CDR1 MNHEY, CDR2 SMNVEV (reference sequence). Trimming left V 3 bases short and J 5 bases short, with 13 bases between. The CDR3 consists of 14 residues. The CDR3 DNA follows: TGTGCCAGCAGTTTCGTGGGGGCCTGGGAGACCCAGTACTTC. This translates into CASSFVGAWETQYF.

The V call is TRBV7-6, the J call TRBJ2-6; unclear D gene. Between the trimmed V and J ends, which lost 2 bases and 0 bases, there was a span of 8 bases. The CDR3 spans 16 residues. Germline V lookup: CDR1 SGHVS, CDR2 FNYEAQ. This CDR3 is CASSLSVPSGANVLTF. The CDR3 DNA is TGTGCCAGCAGCTTATCGGTCCCCTCTGGGGCCAACGTCCTGACTTTC.

V usage is TRBV2 and J usage is TRBJ2-7, with 7 bases matching TRBD1. V shed 1 base, J shed 7 bases, and the junction held 4 bases outside the gene matches. CDR3 size: 13 residues. Per germline, CDR1 SNHLY and CDR2 FYNNEI. CDR3 sequence (DNA): TGTGCCAGCAGTGAAGAAGGGGGCCGGGAGCAGTACTTC. Amino acids: CASSEEGGREQYF.

The chain joins TRBV30 to TRBJ2-5; D is perhaps TRBD1 or TRBD2 (6 bases each). Trimming left V 0 bases short and J 4 bases short, with 15 bases between. Germline V lookup: CDR1 GTSNPN, CDR2 SVGIG (reference sequence). CDR3 length equals 15 residues. Here the CDR3 DNA reads TGTGCCTGGAGTGTCTTTAGGGGGGCCGGAGAGACCCAGTACTTC. Amino acids: CAWSVFRGAGETQYF. Looking up the rest from reference TRBV30 and TRBJ2-5 gives the full variable domain: SQTIHQWPATLVQPVGSPLSLECTVEGTSNPNLYWYRQAAGRGLQLLFYSVGIGQISSEVPQNLSASRPQDRQFILSSKKLLLSDSGFYLCAWSVFRGAGETQYFGPGTRLLVL.

This clonotype was seen at least ten times. The chain links TRBV10-1 to TRBJ2-3; D not resolved. CDR3 length: 13 amino acids. Trimming left V 4 bases short and J 1 base short, with 6 bases between. The V gene's germline CDR1 is WNHNN and CDR2 SYGVQD (reference sequence). CDR3 amino acids: CASSASGTDTQYF. CDR3 nucleotides: TGCGCCAGCAGTGCAAGCGGCACAGATACGCAGTATTTT.

The chain carries TRBV7-9 and TRBJ2-5, with D possibly TRBD1 on 5 matching bases. The germline V gene has CDR1 SEHNR and CDR2 FQNEAQ (reference sequence). The CDR3 covers 13 residues. Trimming took 1 base from V and 14 from J, leaving 17 bases between them. CDR3 coding DNA: TGTGCCAGCAGCTTAGATCCCCGGACATCGACATACTTC. This gives the protein CASSLDPRTSTYF.

This clonotype appeared a few times. This chain's CDR3 is CSAPGRGADTQYF. In DNA, the CDR3 is TGCAGTGCCCCCGGTCGGGGGGCAGATACGCAGTATTTT. This chain uses TRBV20-1 with TRBJ2-3; 7 bases are a match to TRBD2. In germline, CDR1 is DFQATT, CDR2 SNEGSKA (reference sequence). The CDR3 is made up of 13 amino acids. V lost 6 bases, J lost 4 bases, and 7 bases stayed unmatched.

This clonotype has more than one count but fewer than ten. V and J are TRBV5-1 and TRBJ2-5, with unresolved D. V was shortened by 2 bases and J by 5 bases, with 13 bases between the two germline ends. Looked up from germline, CDR1 is SGHRS and CDR2 is YFSETQ. The CDR3 extends over 14 amino acids. CDR3 amino acids: CASSFNVPRETQYF. In nucleotides, the CDR3 is TGCGCCAGCAGCTTCAACGTCCCGAGGGAGACCCAGTACTTC.

This clonotype was observed many times. This sequence joins TRBV12-3 or TRBV12-4 and TRBJ2-3; the D gene is possibly TRBD2 (5 bases). CDR3 length equals 14 residues. V was pared by 5 bases and J by 1 base, with 10 bases between. CDR3 coding DNA: TGTGCCAGCAGTGCAGGACTCCGCACAGATACGCAGTATTTT. This translates into CASSAGLRTDTQYF.

This clonotype has a handful of counts. V and J are TRBV20-1 and TRBJ2-1; TRBD1 or TRBD2 may be the D gene (6 bases each). The V gene lost 6 bases and the J gene lost 6 bases, with 18 bases spanning the gap. The CDR3 is 14 amino acids. Germline CDR1 is DFQATT and CDR2 is SNEGSKA (reference sequence). CDR3 sequence reads: CSAIPGAGINEQFF. The CDR3 region has the DNA TGCAGTGCGATACCAGGGGCGGGGATCAATGAGCAGTTCTTC.

The rearrangement uses TRBV18 and TRBJ2-3; 8 bases agree with TRBD2. V lost 3 bases and J lost 4; bases outside the gene matches: 9. The germline gives CDR1 KGHSH, CDR2 LQKENI. CDR3 length: 16 amino acids. The CDR3: CASSPMSGGVADTQYF. For the CDR3, the DNA is TGTGCCAGCTCACCGATGAGCGGGGGCGTCGCAGATACGCAGTATTTT.

The chain is built from TRBV18 and TRBJ1-2; D not certain. Germline CDR1 KGHSH, CDR2 LQKENI. The ends were cut back, 0 bases at V and 5 bases at J, with 10 bases in the middle. The length of the CDR3 is 14 residues. This CDR3 is CASSPPVVEYGYTF. Here the CDR3 DNA reads TGTGCCAGCTCACCACCGGTGGTAGAGTATGGCTACACCTTC.

The table lists this clonotype with a count of one. This rearrangement joins TRBV29-1 to TRBJ1-2; D is unresolved. Per the germline V gene, CDR1 is SQVTM and CDR2 is ANQGSEA. The CDR3 loop spans 12 amino acids. V was trimmed by 4 bases and J by 1 base, leaving 7 bases between them. The CDR3 loop reads CSVVWDNYGYTF. DNA for the CDR3: TGCAGCGTTGTTTGGGATAACTATGGCTACACCTTC.

This clonotype was seen only a few times. This chain joins TRBV5-6 and TRBJ2-7; no firm D call. V was shortened by 1 base and J by 2 bases, with 4 bases between the two germline ends. Germline V gives CDR1 SGHDT, CDR2 YYEEEE. This CDR3 has 12 residues. The CDR3 DNA sequence: TGTGCCAGCAGCTTGTATACCTACGAGCAGTACGTC. This sequence encodes CASSLYTYEQYV.

CDR3 sequence: CASRQDRGREAFF. The CDR3 nucleotides are TGTGCCAGCAGACAGGACAGGGGAAGGGAAGCTTTCTTT. The chain couples TRBV7-8 to TRBJ1-1; the match to TRBD1 covers 9 bases. This CDR3 has 13 amino acids. With V trimmed by 6 bases and J by 8 bases, 7 bases remained unmatched. Germline V CDR1 and CDR2: SGHVS, FQNEAQ.

The V call is TRBV6-4, the J call TRBJ1-4; weak D call: TRBD1 (5 bases). The CDR3 is 14 amino acids. The V end was cut by 6 bases, the J end by 12 bases, with 20 bases between. CDR1 and CDR2 (germline): MRHNA, SNTAGT. CDR3 coding DNA: TGTGCCAGCAGGCCCGGGACGGACTTTTGGGAACTGTTTTTT. This gives the protein CASRPGTDFWELFF.